The 27 T cell receptor beta chains below all came from one sample that was sequenced in a study of T cell responses to AZD1222 COVID-19 vaccine. Generated by immunoSEQ multiplex PCR, the TCRdb table keeps only in-frame clones and is missing some. The table lists more than 150,000 clones, approximately 94% of them singletons, with 1.6% in the top ten. The starting material was peripheral blood, obtained 28 days after the second AZD1222 dose. These receptor sequences come from an adult who received the AZD1222 COVID-19 vaccine.

The rearrangement links TRBV6-5 to TRBJ1-2; unclear D gene. CDR3 length: 13 residues. Germline CDR1 and CDR2: MNHEY and SVGAGI. V dropped 4 bases and J dropped 11 bases, with 17 bases sitting between them. In DNA form, the CDR3 reads TGTGCCAGCAGTTCTTGGGTCGTATCAGGATACACCTTC. This translates into CASSSWVVSGYTF.

The rearrangement links TRBV27 to TRBJ1-6; no definite D call. The CDR3 has 12 residues. Per germline, CDR1 MNHEY and CDR2 SMNVEV (reference sequence). Trimming left V 3 bases short and J 10 bases short, with 7 bases between. The CDR3 loop is CASSFGRSPLHF. The DNA for the CDR3 is TGTGCCAGCAGTTTCGGGCGGTCACCCCTCCACTTT.

This chain uses TRBV11-2 with TRBJ1-1; D uncertain. Germline V gives CDR1 SGHAT, CDR2 FQNNGV. The CDR3 loop spans 14 amino acids. The V end was cut by 1 base, the J end by 1 base, with 7 bases between. CDR3 coding DNA: TGTGCCAGCAGCTTAGGGCCCCAGAACACTGAAGCTTTCTTT. As protein: CASSLGPQNTEAFF.

The chain is built from TRBV19 and TRBJ1-2; possibly TRBD1 for D (5 bases). Trimming removed 10 bases from V and 8 bases from J, with 20 bases in between. The CDR3 is 13 residues long. Per the germline V gene, CDR1 is LNHDA and CDR2 is SQIVND (reference sequence). CDR3 residues: CATRTLSDSGYTF. CDR3 coding DNA: TGTGCCACCAGGACATTGTCGGATAGCGGCTACACCTTC.

The CDR3 nucleotides are TGTGCCAGCAGTTACGCGGGAGAGGCACACAATGAGCAGTTCTTC. This encodes CASSYAGEAHNEQFF. V gene TRBV6-5 combines with J gene TRBJ2-1, with 7 positions matching TRBD2. V lost 2 bases and J lost 5; bases outside the gene matches: 6. The CDR3 runs to 15 residues. Germline loops: CDR1 MNHEY, CDR2 SVGAGI.

This chain uses TRBV6-5 with TRBJ2-1; D tentatively reads TRBD1 or TRBD2 (5 bases each). The CDR3 runs 14 residues. The V end was cut by 11 bases, the J end by 1 base, with 15 bases between. Looked up from germline, CDR1 is MNHEY and CDR2 is SVGAGI. The CDR3 here is CAARRDPSYNEQFF. The CDR3, as DNA: TGTGCCGCTCGTCGGGACCCATCCTACAATGAGCAGTTCTTC.

The chain combines TRBV11-2 with TRBJ2-6; D gene ambiguous. The CDR3 length is 14 residues. With 1 base removed from V and 3 bases from J, the gap between germline ends came to 4 bases. Germline V CDR1 and CDR2: SGHAT, FQNNGV. The CDR3 nucleotides read TGTGCCAGCAGCTTAGGGTTTGGGGCCAACGTCCTGACTTTC. Translated: CASSLGFGANVLTF.

This clone was recorded once. This rearrangement joins TRBV5-1 to TRBJ1-4; 11 bases fit TRBD1. V lost 8 bases and J lost 2; bases outside the gene matches: 5. CDR3 size: 15 residues. Germline V gives CDR1 SGHRS, CDR2 YFSETQ. In DNA form, the CDR3 reads TGCGCCAGTAGACGGACAGGGGGCACTAATGAAAAACTGTTTTTT. Its protein is CASRRTGGTNEKLFF.

The chain recombines TRBV7-2 with TRBJ2-1; D is undetermined. V lost 5 bases and J lost 4, with 9 bases in between. CDR1 SGHTA and CDR2 FQGNSA come from the germline V gene. The CDR3 loop spans 13 amino acids. The CDR3 sequence: CASSTDPYNEQFF. DNA for the CDR3: TGTGCCAGCAGCACCGACCCATACAATGAGCAGTTCTTC.

The J gene is TRBJ2-2, the V gene TRBV6-4; D remains ambiguous. V was trimmed by 4 bases and J by 1 base, leaving 7 bases between them. From germline, CDR1 is MRHNA and CDR2 SNTAGT. CDR3 size: 14 residues. CDR3: CASSVLQNTGELFF. The CDR3 DNA reads TGTGCCAGCAGTGTACTACAGAACACCGGGGAGCTGTTTTTT.

The chain couples TRBV23-1 to TRBJ2-6; TRBD1 matches at 7 bases. TRBV23-1 is filed as an ORF, its function uncertain. The CDR3 spans 18 residues. V was pared by 8 bases and J by 12 bases, with 25 bases of the junction left unmatched. The CDR3 region has the DNA TGCGCCAGCGAGCCTCGGGACAGCGTGGCCCTTGGTCAAAGCGTCCTGACTTTC. Residues: CASEPRDSVALGQSVLTF.

This chain uses TRBV18 with TRBJ1-1; D is unclear. The germline V and J ends were trimmed by 1 base and 5 bases, with 11 bases remaining between them. CDR3 length: 14 amino acids. The germline CDR1 and CDR2 sequences are KGHSH and LQKENI. The CDR3: CASSPRGVETEAFF. The CDR3 nucleotides are TGTGCCAGCTCACCACGCGGAGTGGAGACTGAAGCTTTCTTT. Variable domain in full (rest from reference TRBV18 and TRBJ1-1): NAGVMQNPRHLVRRRGQEARLRCSPMKGHSHVYWYRQLPEEGLKFMVYLQKENIIDESGMPKERFSAEFPKEGPSILRIQQVVRGDSAAYFCASSPRGVETEAFFGQGTRLTVV.

The J gene is TRBJ1-5, the V gene TRBV28; D remains ambiguous. V shed 6 bases and J shed 0 bases, with 18 bases lying between them. The CDR3 runs 17 residues. Per germline, CDR1 MDHEN and CDR2 SYDVKM. CDR3 bases: TGTGCCAGCAGCCCTCCACGGGTTGCCAATAGCAATCAGCCCCAGCATTTT. It codes for CASSPPRVANSNQPQHF. The variable domain in full, with the rest retrieved from reference TRBV28 and TRBJ1-5, is DVKVTQSSRYLVKRTGEKVFLECVQDMDHENMFWYRQDPGLGLRLIYFSYDVKMKEKGDIPEGYSVSREKKERFSLILESASTNQTSMYLCASSPPRVANSNQPQHFGDGTRLSIL.

The V and J genes are TRBV21-1 and TRBJ1-5. TRBV21-1 is a pseudogene. The CDR3 runs to 16 residues. In nucleotides, the CDR3 is TGTGCCAGCGGTCGGGGGAACAGACTTAGCAATCAGCCCCAGCATTTT. Amino acids: CASGRGNRLSNQPQHF.

This clone has only one observation. V usage is TRBV7-9 and J usage is TRBJ2-4; D unresolved. Germline CDR1 is SEHNR and CDR2 is FQNEAQ (reference sequence). This CDR3 is 14 amino acids long. The germline V and J ends were trimmed by 0 bases and 0 bases, with 3 bases remaining between them. The CDR3 region is CASSLAVAKNIQYF. CDR3 sequence (DNA): TGTGCCAGCAGCTTAGCGGTAGCCAAAAACATTCAGTACTTC.

The chain couples TRBV11-2 to TRBJ1-6; TRBD1 matches 8 bases. Germline CDR1 reads SGHAT; CDR2 reads FQNNGV. V lost 0 bases and J lost 7; bases outside the gene matches: 5. This CDR3 region has 16 residues. DNA for the CDR3: TGTGCCAGCAGCTTAGATTACCAGGGGGCAAATTCACCCCTCCACTTT. Protein product: CASSLDYQGANSPLHF.

This clone was observed once. This chain links TRBV7-2 with TRBJ2-3; a possible D gene is TRBD2 (7 bases). Germline V gene lookup returns CDR1 SGHTA and CDR2 FQGNSA. The CDR3 is made up of 15 amino acids. The V gene lost 6 bases and the J gene lost 3 bases, with 16 bases spanning the gap. This CDR3 is CASRSLAGATDTQYF. In DNA form, the CDR3 reads TGTGCCAGCAGATCGTTGGCGGGGGCAACAGATACGCAGTATTTT.

The V and J genes are TRBV7-9 and TRBJ1-1, with 7 bases identical to TRBD1. The germline V gene encodes CDR1 SEHNR and CDR2 FQNEAQ (reference sequence). V lost 5 bases, J lost 3 bases, and 6 bases stayed unmatched. The CDR3 contains 14 residues. The chain's CDR3 is CASSLRGQDTEAFF. As DNA, the CDR3 is TGTGCCAGCAGCCTAAGGGGGCAGGACACTGAAGCTTTCTTT. Complete variable domain (other parts from reference TRBV7-9 and TRBJ1-1): DTGVSQNPRHKITKRGQNVTFRCDPISEHNRLYWYRQTLGQGPEFLTYFQNEAQLEKSRLLSDRFSAERPKGSFSTLEIQRTEQGDSAMYLCASSLRGQDTEAFFGQGTRLTVV.

The gene calls are TRBV19 and TRBJ2-1; TRBD2 agrees at 14 bases. The CDR3 consists of 15 residues. V lost 7 bases to trimming and J lost 6 bases; unmatched junction nucleotides: 5. Looked up from germline, CDR1 is LNHDA and CDR2 is SQIVND (reference sequence). The CDR3 is CASTLTSGGGNEQFF. The DNA for the CDR3 is TGTGCCAGTACCCTGACTAGCGGGGGGGGCAATGAGCAGTTCTTC.

The chain joins TRBV19 to TRBJ1-5, with 7 bases aligning to TRBD1. The CDR3 runs to 16 residues. Germline V gene data show CDR1 as LNHDA and CDR2 as SQIVND (reference sequence). V lost 7 bases and J lost 2; bases outside the gene matches: 11. For the CDR3, the DNA is TGTGCCAGTACCCCGACAGGGCGTCGTGGCAATCAGCCCCAGCATTTT. Translated, it gives CASTPTGRRGNQPQHF.

This clone has just one count. The rearrangement uses TRBV5-6 and TRBJ1-4; D not certain. The CDR3 has 17 residues. V was cut by 2 bases and J by 0 bases, with 14 bases left in between. CDR1 is SGHDT and CDR2 is YYEEEE in the germline V gene. This CDR3 reads CASSLQLRGTTNEKLFF. CDR3 nucleotide sequence: TGTGCCAGCAGCTTACAGCTACGGGGTACAACTAATGAAAAACTGTTTTTT.

This rearrangement joins TRBV7-9 to TRBJ2-3, with no clear D. The CDR3 length is 13 residues. V lost 8 bases and J 2 bases, leaving 11 bases between the germline ends. CDR1 and CDR2 from the germline V gene are SEHNR and FQNEAQ (reference sequence). Written as DNA, the CDR3 is TGTGCCAGCTCCCCCGGATCCACAGATACGCAGTATTTT. It encodes CASSPGSTDTQYF.

As regards this clone: The junction differs from germline at one of its ends, possibly a read error. The chain has TRBV6-6 and TRBJ1-1; D gene unclear. This CDR3 is 12 amino acids long. The germline gives CDR1 MNHNY, CDR2 SVGAGI (reference sequence). The CDR3 protein is CASSYPSAKMGF. The CDR3 region has the DNA TGTGCCAGCAGTTACCCGAGCGCGAAGATGGGTTTT.

The CDR3 coding sequence is TGTGCCAGCACGGAGGTAGCGGGAGACCACGAGCAGTTCTTC. This encodes CASTEVAGDHEQFF. The chain employs TRBV2 and TRBJ2-1; 9 positions match TRBD2. Unmatched junction bases numbered 11, after V lost 7 bases and J lost 10 bases. CDR1 is SNHLY, CDR2 FYNNEI, per germline. The CDR3 runs 14 residues.

The gene calls are TRBV3-1 (or the pseudogene TRBV3-2) and TRBJ2-1; TRBD2 agrees at 7 bases. The V and J ends lost 1 base and 8 bases, in that order; junction bases with no gene match: 5. The CDR3 sequence is 14 residues long. Germline V lookup: CDR1 LGHDT, CDR2 YNNKEL (reference sequence). The CDR3 sequence: CASSQGLTSDEQFF. CDR3 coding DNA: TGTGCCAGCAGCCAAGGCCTAACTAGCGATGAGCAGTTCTTC.

The gene calls are TRBV11-3 and TRBJ2-5; 7 positions agree with TRBD1. The ends lost 7 bases at V and 3 bases at J; junction bases unmatched: 11. Germline V gene lookup returns CDR1 SGHNT and CDR2 YENEEA. The CDR3 is 15 amino acids. The CDR3 DNA is TGTGCCAGCACCCGACCGGGACAGAAGGAAGAGACCCAGTACTTC. This codes for CASTRPGQKEETQYF.

The V and J genes are TRBV5-5 and TRBJ2-6; D gene unclear. The CDR3 spans 17 residues. Germline assignment: CDR1 SGHKS and CDR2 YYEKEE (reference sequence). V lost 0 bases and J 1 base, leaving 11 bases between the germline ends. CDR3: CASSLVASGSGANVLTF. The CDR3 DNA is TGTGCCAGCAGCTTGGTTGCTTCGGGTTCTGGGGCCAACGTCCTGACTTTC.